The entry below describes one T cell receptor beta chain. This sample was taken from a study of shared clonotypes between healthy human individuals. The assay was run at deep level. The table came from immunoSEQ multiplex PCR; TCRdb's copy has only in-frame clones and leaves some out. The sample consists of 2,100,000 or so clones, roughly 95% of them appearing once. Germline V gene data show CDR1 as SGHRS and CDR2 as YFSETQ. V lost 1 base, J lost 1 base, and 2 bases stayed unmatched. CDR3 length: 15 amino acids. This TCR derives from a man younger than 30 in good health. Sequenced material: naive CD4+ T cells sorted from blood. The subset: CD45RA+ positively selected. This rearrangement joins TRBV5-1 to TRBJ2-7, with 10 bases fitting TRBD1. The CDR3 DNA reads TGCGCCAGCAGCTTGTGGGACAGGGGATCCTACGAGCAGTACTTC. Its translation: CASSLWDRGSYEQYF.